This T cell receptor (beta chain) derives from a study of breast tumors, draining lymph nodes, adjacent tissues. TCRdb reprocessed the multiplex PCR reads with MiXCR, giving one entry per CDR3 protein. The sample shows under 300,000 distinct CDR3 sequences, 30% to 35% of them seen only once. Samples came from axillary lymph nodes draining the breast cancer. In the case of this clonotype: Its matching antigen is unknown.

General observations from the study: Findings are consistent with lymph node origin and intratumoral expansion of most tumor T cells. Luminal-like breast cancer showed significantly greater tumor-nontumor repertoire similarity than basal-like breast cancer did.

V shed 5 bases and J shed 4 bases, with 15 bases lying between them. In germline, CDR1 is LNHDA, CDR2 SQIVND (reference sequence). The CDR3 is 16 amino acids. Sequencing used axillary lymph node tissue. V is TRBV19 and J is TRBJ2-6; D not certain. This clonotype was sampled from a female donor with breast cancer. Some clones in this sample may be carry-over from other donors' samples. This CDR3 reads CASSEQANTGANVLTF. In DNA form, the CDR3 reads TGTGCCAGTAGTGAACAAGCGAACACCGGGGCCAACGTCCTGACTTTC.